This TCR beta chain appears in the sequencing data of a study of T cells after yellow fever vaccination. Looking at the study overall: Low-cell-number fractions underwent preparation using SMART-Seq v4 Ultra Low Input.

Points from the study as a whole: The presence of abundant clonotypes contaminating from the bulk population was possible in FACS-sorted repertoires.

As TCR cDNA was made by 5'RACE template switching, a universal primer site and UMIs were added. TCRdb processed the 5' RACE reads anew with MiXCR; each CDR3 protein has one entry. The sample has 300,000 to 400,000 distinct CDR3 sequences, about 7.8% seen once; the top ten hold approximately 18%. Germline CDR1 SQVTM, CDR2 ANQGSEA. This CDR3 contains 12 residues. The V and J ends lost 2 bases and 7 bases respectively, with 10 bases between them. This clonotype was detected a few times. Its antigen is unidentified. Source: PBMCs, taken roughly 46 days after the first yellow fever vaccination. This chain joins TRBV29-1 and TRBJ2-3; a weak D match, TRBD1 (5 bases). This clonotype was obtained from a man aged 18 to 30 who received the YFV17D yellow fever vaccine. The CDR3 loop is CSVEYRSNTQYF. CDR3 sequence (DNA): TGCAGCGTTGAATACAGGTCCAATACGCAGTATTTT.